These T cell receptor beta chains were read from a single sample in a study of T cell responses to AZD1222 COVID-19 vaccine. The protocol was immunoSEQ multiplex PCR, while the TCRdb copy is restricted to in-frame clones and leaves out a portion. The profile shows 100,000 or so clones, roughly 91% of them singletons. Sequenced here: peripheral blood, sampled on day 0 of AZD1222 vaccination. The receptors derive from an adult in good health. The CDR3 runs from the conserved cysteine through the conserved F or W. The D gene is left open where the match is weak. Clone size appears in some rows only: once, few, many, or a class for an expanded clone.

D	V	J	size	CDR3	DNA
TRBD2	TRBV4-1	TRBJ2-7	.	CASSQEGLAGGLYEQYF	TGCGCCAGCAGCCAAGAGGGACTAGCGGGTGGTCTCTACGAGCAGTACTTC
.	TRBV2	TRBJ2-1	.	CASSVRNSYNEQFF	TGTGCCAGCAGTGTCCGGAACTCCTACAATGAGCAGTTCTTC
.	TRBV28	TRBJ1-1	.	CASSSARPNEAFF	TGTGCCAGCAGTTCCGCGCGACCCAATGAAGCTTTCTTT
TRBD1	TRBV6-2/TRBV6-3	TRBJ2-7	.	CASSYFFGQGDYEQYF	TGTGCCAGCAGTTACTTCTTTGGACAGGGGGACTACGAGCAGTACTTC
TRBD2	TRBV13	TRBJ2-1	.	CASSLFLAGVVHEQFF	TGTGCCAGCAGCCTCTTCCTAGCGGGAGTGGTGCATGAGCAGTTCTTC
TRBD1	TRBV14	TRBJ1-6	once	CASSPPGTGGSPLHF	TGTGCCAGCAGCCCGCCGGGGACAGGGGGCTCACCCCTCCACTTT
TRBD2	TRBV4-1	TRBJ2-1	.	CASSRGGLAVMGNEQFF	TGCGCCAGCAGCCGTGGAGGACTAGCCGTAATGGGGAATGAGCAGTTCTTC
TRBD1	TRBV19	TRBJ1-1	medium-sized	CATEDRTNTEAFF	TGTGCCACGGAGGACAGGACAAACACTGAAGCTTTCTTT
TRBD1	TRBV24-1	TRBJ1-2	.	CATDSGTGGEGYTF	TGTGCCACAGATTCCGGGACAGGGGGAGAGGGCTACACCTTC
.	TRBV21-1	TRBJ2-1	.	CASSKKNQRGYNEQFF	TGTGCCAGCAGCAAAAAAAACCAGCGGGGATACAATGAGCAGTTCTTC
.	TRBV3-1/TRBV3-2	TRBJ1-5	once	CASSHIHRTTNQPQHF	TGTGCCAGCAGCCATATACACCGAACAACTAATCAGCCCCAGCATTTT
.	TRBV7-3	TRBJ2-2	.	CASSQNGYRDAANTGELFF	TGTGCCAGCAGCCAAAACGGGTACCGGGACGCGGCGAACACCGGGGAGCTGTTTTTT
TRBD1	TRBV27	TRBJ2-7	.	CASSLVRDREGEQYF	TGTGCCAGCAGTTTAGTTAGGGACAGGGAAGGCGAGCAGTACTTC
.	TRBV7-9	TRBJ1-2	.	CASSPIGEGYTF	TGTGCCAGCAGCCCCATAGGGGAAGGCTACACCTTC
TRBD1	TRBV14	TRBJ2-1	.	CASSHHRGSSYNEQFF	TGTGCCAGCAGCCATCACAGGGGCAGCTCCTACAATGAGCAGTTCTTC
TRBD1	TRBV28	TRBJ1-5	.	CASRPGTALWGNNQPQHF	TGTGCCAGCAGACCCGGGACAGCCCTCTGGGGGAACAATCAGCCCCAGCATTTT
.	TRBV5-1	TRBJ2-5	once	CASSFDRMETQYF	TGCGCCAGCAGCTTTGACCGGATGGAGACCCAGTACTTC
.	TRBV19	TRBJ1-4	once	CASTLLTGGNEKLFF	TGTGCCAGTACCCTCCTGACAGGAGGTAATGAAAAACTGTTTTTT
.	TRBV18	TRBJ2-3	.	CASSPGITLPDF	TGTGCCAGCTCACCAGGGATTACCCTACCAGATTTT
TRBD1	TRBV11-3	TRBJ2-1	.	CASSLGTGTYNEQFF	TGTGCCAGCAGCTTGGGGACAGGGACCTACAATGAGCAGTTCTTC
.	TRBV11-2	TRBJ2-7	.	CASSLGPKGYEQYF	TGTGCCAGCAGCTTAGGCCCCAAGGGCTACGAGCAGTACTTC
.	TRBV6-5	TRBJ2-3	.	CASSYSAIFTDTQYF	TGTGCCAGCAGTTACTCAGCCATTTTCACAGATACGCAGTATTTT
.	TRBV6-4	TRBJ2-3	few	CASSASGTDTQYF	TGTGCCAGCAGTGCCAGTGGCACAGATACGCAGTATTTT
.	TRBV6-5	TRBJ2-7	.	CASSYEAGRYEQYF	TGTGCCAGCAGTTACGAGGCAGGGCGATACGAGCAGTACTTC
.	TRBV3-1/TRBV3-2	TRBJ1-6	once	CASSQGGGGNSPLHF	TGTGCCAGCAGCCAAGGTGGCGGGGGTAACTCACCCCTCCACTTT
.	TRBV12-3/TRBV12-4	TRBJ1-1	once	CASISNLNTEAFF	TGTGCCAGCATAAGCAACCTGAACACTGAAGCTTTCTTT
TRBD1	TRBV11-1	TRBJ1-1	.	CASSLGTGSRTEAFF	TGTGCCAGCAGCTTAGGGACAGGGTCTCGCACTGAAGCTTTCTTT
TRBD1	TRBV6-5	TRBJ1-2	.	CASSSGQGRYGYTF	TGTGCCAGCAGTTCGGGACAGGGGCGCTATGGCTACACCTTC
.	TRBV6-5	TRBJ1-1	.	CASRSQTGNTEAFF	TGTGCCAGCAGATCTCAGACAGGGAACACTGAAGCTTTCTTT
.	TRBV12-1	TRBJ1-4	.	CASSLAGNEKLFF	TGTGCCAGCAGCCTGGCAGGTAATGAAAAACTGTTTTTT
TRBD2	TRBV11-2	TRBJ2-1	.	CASRGVTSGFSYNEQFF	TGTGCCAGCAGAGGGGTGACTAGCGGGTTCTCCTACAATGAGCAGTTCTTC
TRBD1	TRBV19	TRBJ1-6	.	CATNRGSNSPLHF	TGTGCCACCAACAGGGGGTCTAATTCACCCCTCCACTTT
TRBD1	TRBV7-9	TRBJ1-2	.	CASSSRDRDGYTF	TGTGCCAGCAGCTCCCGGGACAGGGATGGCTACACCTTC
.	TRBV6-5	TRBJ1-5	.	CASTNPGDQPQHF	TGTGCCAGCACCAATCCAGGGGACCAGCCCCAGCATTTT
.	TRBV24-1	TRBJ2-3	.	CATSDSRGSPTDTQYF	TGTGCCACCAGTGATTCGAGGGGGTCCCCCACAGATACGCAGTATTTT
.	TRBV28	TRBJ1-5	few	CASSLLVPGDQPQHF	TGTGCCAGCAGTTTATTGGTGCCAGGAGATCAGCCCCAGCATTTT
.	TRBV7-5	TRBJ2-7	.	CVRSLPTELTGGEQYF	TGTGTCAGAAGCTTACCAACGGAACTGACAGGGGGCGAGCAGTACTTC
TRBD2	TRBV7-2	TRBJ2-7	.	CASSLVTSGAHEQYF	TGTGCCAGCAGCTTAGTGACTAGCGGGGCCCACGAGCAGTACTTC
.	TRBV18	TRBJ1-5	once	CASSQGPAGNQPQHF	TGTGCCAGCTCACAGGGCCCGGCGGGCAATCAGCCCCAGCATTTT
.	TRBV5-8	TRBJ1-1	.	CASSWAVNTEAFF	TGTGCCAGCAGCTGGGCGGTGAACACTGAAGCTTTCTTT
.	TRBV4-1	TRBJ1-3	few	CASSQFRGNTIYF	TGCGCCAGCAGCCAATTCCGGGGAAACACCATATATTTT
.	TRBV28	TRBJ1-2	.	CASSLYGYGYTF	TGTGCCAGCAGTTTATATGGGTATGGCTACACCTTC
.	TRBV3-1/TRBV3-2	TRBJ2-2	.	CASGWTTNTGELFF	TGTGCCAGCGGATGGACAACGAACACCGGGGAGCTGTTTTTT